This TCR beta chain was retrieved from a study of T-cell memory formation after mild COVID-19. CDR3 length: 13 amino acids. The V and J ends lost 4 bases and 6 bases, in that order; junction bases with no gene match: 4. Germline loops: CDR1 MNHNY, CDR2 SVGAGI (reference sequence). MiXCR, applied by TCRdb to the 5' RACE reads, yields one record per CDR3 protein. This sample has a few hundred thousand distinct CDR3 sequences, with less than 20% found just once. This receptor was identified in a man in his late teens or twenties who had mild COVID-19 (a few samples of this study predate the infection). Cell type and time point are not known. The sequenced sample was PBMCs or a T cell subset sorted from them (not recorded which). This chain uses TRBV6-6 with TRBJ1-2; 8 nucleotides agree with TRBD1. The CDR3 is CASSSGTGHGYTF. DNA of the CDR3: TGTGCCAGCAGTTCAGGGACAGGCCATGGCTACACCTTC.